This T cell receptor beta chain stems from a study of T cell responses to AZD1222 COVID-19 vaccine. Sequenced by immunoSEQ multiplex PCR; TCRdb stores in-frame clones only, minus some. This table holds 150,000 to 180,000 clones, roughly 90% found once. CDR1 is MDHEN and CDR2 is SYDVKM in the germline V gene. The CDR3 runs 13 residues. Losses at the gene ends were 8 bases for V and 0 bases for J; bases not matched to a gene: 2. About this clone: Its antigen is undetermined.

Study outcomes and limitations: Vaccine-associated CD4 TCRs ranged over spike, dominating at 160-218 and 743-854. Only six or seven AZD1222 recipients were seropositive at baseline. Researchers took repertoire samples only after the peak T cell response had come.

The clonotype originates from an adult in good health. The rearrangement joins TRBV28 to TRBJ1-1, with 8 bases identical to TRBD1. Specimen: peripheral blood, collected on day 0 of AZD1222 vaccination. Written as DNA, the CDR3 is TGTGCCAGCCGGGACAGGCTGAACACTGAAGCTTTCTTT. Translated, it gives CASRDRLNTEAFF.